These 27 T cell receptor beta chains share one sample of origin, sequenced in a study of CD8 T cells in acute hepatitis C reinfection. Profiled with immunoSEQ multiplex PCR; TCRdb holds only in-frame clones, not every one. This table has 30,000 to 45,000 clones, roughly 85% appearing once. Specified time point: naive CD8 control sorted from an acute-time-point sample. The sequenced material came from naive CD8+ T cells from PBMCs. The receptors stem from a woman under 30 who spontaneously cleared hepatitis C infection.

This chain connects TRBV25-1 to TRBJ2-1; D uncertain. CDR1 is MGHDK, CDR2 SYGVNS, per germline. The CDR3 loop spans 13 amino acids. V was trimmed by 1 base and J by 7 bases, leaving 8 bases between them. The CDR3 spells CASSEFISNEQFF. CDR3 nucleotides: TGTGCCAGCAGTGAATTTATAAGTAATGAGCAGTTCTTC.

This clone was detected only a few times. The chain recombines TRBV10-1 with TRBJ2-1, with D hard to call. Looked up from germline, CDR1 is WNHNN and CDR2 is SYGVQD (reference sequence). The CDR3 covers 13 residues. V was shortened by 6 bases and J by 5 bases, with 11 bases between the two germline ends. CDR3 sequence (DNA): TGCGCCAGCAGCTTGACACTAAACAATGAGCAGTTCTTC. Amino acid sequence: CASSLTLNNEQFF.

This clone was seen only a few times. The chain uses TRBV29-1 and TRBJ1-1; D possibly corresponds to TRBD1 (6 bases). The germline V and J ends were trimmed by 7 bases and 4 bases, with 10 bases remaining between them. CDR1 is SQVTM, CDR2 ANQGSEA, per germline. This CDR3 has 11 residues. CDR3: CSAEGGTEAFF. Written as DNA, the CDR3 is TGCAGCGCCGAGGGGGGCACTGAAGCTTTCTTT.

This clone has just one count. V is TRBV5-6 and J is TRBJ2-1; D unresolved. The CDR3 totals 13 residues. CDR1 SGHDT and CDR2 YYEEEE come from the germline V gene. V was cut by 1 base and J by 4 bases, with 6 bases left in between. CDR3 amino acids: CASSLLQYNEQFF. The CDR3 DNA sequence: TGTGCCAGCAGCTTGTTACAGTACAATGAGCAGTTCTTC. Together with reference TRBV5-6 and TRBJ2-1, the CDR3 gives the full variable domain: DAGVTQSPTHLIKTRGQQVTLRCSPKSGHDTVSWYQQALGQGPQFIFQYYEEEERQRGNFPDRFSGHQFPNYSSELNVNALLLGDSALYLCASSLLQYNEQFFGPGTRLTVL.

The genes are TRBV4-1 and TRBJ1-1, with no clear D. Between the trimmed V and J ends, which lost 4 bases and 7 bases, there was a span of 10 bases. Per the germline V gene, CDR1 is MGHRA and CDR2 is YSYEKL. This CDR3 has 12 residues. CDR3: CASSRSGIEAFF. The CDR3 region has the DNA TGCGCCAGCAGCCGCTCGGGGATTGAAGCTTTCTTT.

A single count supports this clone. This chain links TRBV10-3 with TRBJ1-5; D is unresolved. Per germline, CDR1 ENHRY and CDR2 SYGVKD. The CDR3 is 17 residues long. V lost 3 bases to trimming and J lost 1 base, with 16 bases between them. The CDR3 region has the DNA TGTGCCATCAGTGAAGAACACCCAGCCTTGAGCAATCAGCCCCAGCATTTT. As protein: CAISEEHPALSNQPQHF.

As DNA, the CDR3 is TGTGCCAGCAGCGGAGGGTCCTACGAGCAGTACTTC. This encodes CASSGGSYEQYF. The chain recombines TRBV5-4 with TRBJ2-7; a possible D gene is TRBD2 (6 bases). The CDR3 covers 12 residues. V dropped 4 bases and J dropped 1 base, with 6 bases sitting between them. The germline V gene has CDR1 SGHNT and CDR2 YYREEE (reference sequence).

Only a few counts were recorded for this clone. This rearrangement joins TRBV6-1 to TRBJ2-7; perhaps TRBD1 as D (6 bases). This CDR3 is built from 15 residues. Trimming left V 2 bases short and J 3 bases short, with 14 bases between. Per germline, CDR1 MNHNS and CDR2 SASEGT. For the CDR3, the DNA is TGTGCCAGCAGTGAATTTCATCCAGGGGTCTACGAGCAGTACTTC. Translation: CASSEFHPGVYEQYF.

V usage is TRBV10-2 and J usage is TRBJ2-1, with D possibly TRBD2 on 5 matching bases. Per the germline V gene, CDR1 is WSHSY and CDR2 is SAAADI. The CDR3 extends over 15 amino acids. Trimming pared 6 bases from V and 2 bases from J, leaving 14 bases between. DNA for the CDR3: TGCGCCAGCAGATTGGGCGGGCCCGCCTACAATGAGCAGTTCTTC. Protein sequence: CASRLGGPAYNEQFF.

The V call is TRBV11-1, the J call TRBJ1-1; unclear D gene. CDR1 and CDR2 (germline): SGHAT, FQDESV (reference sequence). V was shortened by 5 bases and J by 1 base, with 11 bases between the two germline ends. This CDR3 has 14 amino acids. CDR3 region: CASSPRRTNTEAFF. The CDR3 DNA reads TGTGCCAGCAGCCCCAGAAGGACGAACACTGAAGCTTTCTTT.

The CDR3, as DNA: TGTGCCAGCAGTTACTCGAGTAGCAATCAGCCCCAGCATTTT. This encodes CASSYSSSNQPQHF. The chain recombines TRBV6-6 with TRBJ1-5; D ambiguous. Germline V gene data show CDR1 as MNHNY and CDR2 as SVGAGI (reference sequence). With 0 bases removed from V and 0 bases from J, the gap between germline ends came to 3 bases. This CDR3 has 14 amino acids.

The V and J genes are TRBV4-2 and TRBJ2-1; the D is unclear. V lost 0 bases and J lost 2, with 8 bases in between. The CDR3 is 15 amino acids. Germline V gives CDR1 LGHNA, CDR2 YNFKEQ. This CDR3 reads CASSQERHPYNEQFF. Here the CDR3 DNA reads TGTGCCAGCAGCCAAGAGAGGCATCCCTACAATGAGCAGTTCTTC.

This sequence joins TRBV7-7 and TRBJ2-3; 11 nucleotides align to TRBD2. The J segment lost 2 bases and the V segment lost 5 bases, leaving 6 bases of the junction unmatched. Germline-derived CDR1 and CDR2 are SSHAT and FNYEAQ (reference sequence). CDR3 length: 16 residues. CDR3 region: CASSTGTSGYTDTQYF. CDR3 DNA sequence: TGTGCCAGCAGCACCGGGACTAGCGGATACACAGATACGCAGTATTTT. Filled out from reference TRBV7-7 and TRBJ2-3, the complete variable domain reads GAGVSQSPRYKVTKRGQDVTLRCDPISSHATLYWYQQALGQGPEFLTYFNYEAQPDKSGLPSDRFSAERPEGSISTLTIQRTEQRDSAMYRCASSTGTSGYTDTQYFGPGTRLTVL.

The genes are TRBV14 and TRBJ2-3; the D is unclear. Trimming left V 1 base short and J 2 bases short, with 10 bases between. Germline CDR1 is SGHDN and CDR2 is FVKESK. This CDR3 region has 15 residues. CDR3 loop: CASSQVSRTTDTQYF. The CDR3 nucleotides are TGTGCCAGCAGCCAAGTGTCACGGACCACAGATACGCAGTATTTT.

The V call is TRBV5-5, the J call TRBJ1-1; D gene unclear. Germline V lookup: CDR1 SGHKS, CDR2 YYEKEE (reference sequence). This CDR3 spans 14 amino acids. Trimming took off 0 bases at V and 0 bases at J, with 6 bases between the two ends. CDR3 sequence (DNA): TGTGCCAGCAGCTTGGGTGGGATGAACACTGAAGCTTTCTTT. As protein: CASSLGGMNTEAFF.

CDR3 DNA sequence: TGTGCCAGCTCATTCGACACATCTCTCGAGCAGTACTTC. It is translated as CASSFDTSLEQYF. V usage is TRBV18 and J usage is TRBJ2-7; no definite D call. Germline V gene sequence: CDR1 KGHSH, CDR2 LQKENI. V was trimmed by 5 bases and J by 6 bases, leaving 14 bases between them. This CDR3 spans 13 amino acids. Complete variable domain (other parts from reference TRBV18 and TRBJ2-7): NAGVMQNPRHLVRRRGQEARLRCSPMKGHSHVYWYRQLPEEGLKFMVYLQKENIIDESGMPKERFSAEFPKEGPSILRIQQVVRGDSAAYFCASSFDTSLEQYFGPGTRLTVT.

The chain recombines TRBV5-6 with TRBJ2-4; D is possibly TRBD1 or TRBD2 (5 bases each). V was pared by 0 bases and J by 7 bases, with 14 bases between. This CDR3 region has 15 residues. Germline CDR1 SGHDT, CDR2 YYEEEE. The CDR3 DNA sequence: TGTGCCAGCAGCTTGGAGGGCAGGGAGAGTAACATTCAGTACTTC. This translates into CASSLEGRESNIQYF.

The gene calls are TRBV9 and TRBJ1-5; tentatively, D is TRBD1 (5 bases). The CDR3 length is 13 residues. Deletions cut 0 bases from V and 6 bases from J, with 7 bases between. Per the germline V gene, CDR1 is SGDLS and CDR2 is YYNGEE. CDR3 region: CASSVGGLQPQHF. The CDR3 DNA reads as TGTGCCAGCAGCGTAGGGGGACTTCAGCCCCAGCATTTT.

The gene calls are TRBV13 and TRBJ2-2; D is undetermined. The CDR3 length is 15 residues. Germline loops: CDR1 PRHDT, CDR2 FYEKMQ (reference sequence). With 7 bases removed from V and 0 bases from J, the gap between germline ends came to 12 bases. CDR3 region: CASNLGRANTGELFF. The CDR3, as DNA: TGTGCCAGCAATCTCGGCCGCGCGAACACCGGGGAGCTGTTTTTT.

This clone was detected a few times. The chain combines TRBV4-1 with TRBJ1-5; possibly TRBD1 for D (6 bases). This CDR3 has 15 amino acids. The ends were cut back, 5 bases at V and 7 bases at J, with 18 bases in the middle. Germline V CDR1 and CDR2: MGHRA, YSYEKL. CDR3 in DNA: TGCGCCAGCAGCTGGAGCCGGGACATTAACCAGCCCCAGCATTTT. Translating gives CASSWSRDINQPQHF.

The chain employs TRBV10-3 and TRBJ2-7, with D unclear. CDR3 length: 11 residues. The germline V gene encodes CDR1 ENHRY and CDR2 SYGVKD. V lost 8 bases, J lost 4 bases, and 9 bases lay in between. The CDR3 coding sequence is TGTGCCATCGGGCTCGGTTACGAGCAGTACTTC. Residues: CAIGLGYEQYF.

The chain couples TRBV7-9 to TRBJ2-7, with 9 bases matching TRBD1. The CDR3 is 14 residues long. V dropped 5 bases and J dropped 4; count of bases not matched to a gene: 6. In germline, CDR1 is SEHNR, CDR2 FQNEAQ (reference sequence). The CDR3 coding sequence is TGTGCCAGCAGCCGGACAGGGGAGGAATACGAGCAGTACTTC. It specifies CASSRTGEEYEQYF.

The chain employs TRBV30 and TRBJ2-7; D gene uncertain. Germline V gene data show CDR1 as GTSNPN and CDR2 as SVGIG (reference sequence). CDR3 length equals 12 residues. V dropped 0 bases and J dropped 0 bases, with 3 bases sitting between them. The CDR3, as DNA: TGTGCCTGGAGTGTAAGCTCCTACGAGCAGTACTTC. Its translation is CAWSVSSYEQYF. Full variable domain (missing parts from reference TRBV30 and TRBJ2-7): SQTIHQWPATLVQPVGSPLSLECTVEGTSNPNLYWYRQAAGRGLQLLFYSVGIGQISSEVPQNLSASRPQDRQFILSSKKLLLSDSGFYLCAWSVSSYEQYFGPGTRLTVT.

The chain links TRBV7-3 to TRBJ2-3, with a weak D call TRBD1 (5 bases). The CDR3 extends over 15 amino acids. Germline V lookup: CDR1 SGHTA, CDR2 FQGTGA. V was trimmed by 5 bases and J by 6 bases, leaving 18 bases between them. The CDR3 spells CASSKPDSTEDTQYF. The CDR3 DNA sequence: TGTGCCAGCAGCAAACCTGACAGTACCGAGGATACGCAGTATTTT.

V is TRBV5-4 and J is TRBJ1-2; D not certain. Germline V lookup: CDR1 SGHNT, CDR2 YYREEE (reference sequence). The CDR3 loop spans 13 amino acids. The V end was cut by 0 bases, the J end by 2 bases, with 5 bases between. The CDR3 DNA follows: TGTGCCAGCAGCTTGGAACAGAACTATGGCTACACCTTC. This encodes CASSLEQNYGYTF.

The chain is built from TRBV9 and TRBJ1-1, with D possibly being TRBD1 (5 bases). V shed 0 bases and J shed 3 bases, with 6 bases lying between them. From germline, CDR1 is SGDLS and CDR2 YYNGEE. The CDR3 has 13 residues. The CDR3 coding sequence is TGTGCCAGCAGCGTAGGGGGCTACACTGAAGCTTTCTTT. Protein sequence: CASSVGGYTEAFF. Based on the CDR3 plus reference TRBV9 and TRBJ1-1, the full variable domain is DSGVTQTPKHLITATGQRVTLRCSPRSGDLSVYWYQQSLDQGLQFLIQYYNGEERAKGNILERFSAQQFPDLHSELNLSSLELGDSALYFCASSVGGYTEAFFGQGTRLTVV.

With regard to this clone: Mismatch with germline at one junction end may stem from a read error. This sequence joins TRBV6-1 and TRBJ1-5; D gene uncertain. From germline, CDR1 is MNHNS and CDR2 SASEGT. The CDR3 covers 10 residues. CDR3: CASAVGLLNF. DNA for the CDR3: TGTGCCAGTGCCGTAGGCCTTTTGAATTTT.